This note documents a single T cell receptor beta chain sequence. Its antigen remains unknown. Trimming pared 4 bases from V and 2 bases from J, leaving 7 bases between. This CDR3 comprises 12 residues. Per germline, CDR1 SGHRS and CDR2 YFSETQ. TCRdb's copy holds only in-frame clones and misses some; the assay was immunoSEQ multiplex PCR. Here the sample spans 55,000 to 75,000 clones, more than 75% being singletons. This sample stems from a study of OX40 agonist ivuxolimab in advanced cancers. Study summary: Every 2 weeks, patients received ivuxolimab intravenously, dosed at 0.01 to 10 mg/kg. Participants, 75% to 90% male, averaged roughly 60 years of age, ranging from about 23 to 90. Whole-study findings and limits: Among patients with partial responses at 0.1-3.0 mg/kg, clonal expansion was among the lowest.

The TCR originated in an adult with an advanced solid tumor such as melanoma, head and neck, liver or kidney cancer. V is TRBV5-1 and J is TRBJ2-7; D may be TRBD2 (5 bases). This specimen consisted of CD4+ or CD8+ T cells sorted from blood, obtained in a trial of the OX40 agonist ivuxolimab. The CDR3 region has the DNA TGCGCCAGCAGCCCGGAGGCCTACGAGCAGTACTTC. The encoded protein is CASSPEAYEQYF.